The sequence of this T cell receptor (beta chain) was determined in a study of blood T cell repertoires in COVID-19. Overall study: Italy, Spain and the United States were the sources of the convalescent and acute COVID-19 samples. T cells, B-cell-depleted T cells, or PBMCs supplied cDNA or gDNA.

Original handling: For nucleated cells, counts were estimated from reference gene primer amplification. Libraries were prepared by immunoSEQ multiplex PCR; TCRdb keeps only in-frame clonotypes and omits some of them. V and J calls and clone size are given by that table; D and trimming were obtained from the DNA. Of under 150,000 clones in the sample, around 85% are singletons; the top ten hold roughly 4%. This CDR3 is built from 14 residues. J lost 8 bases, V lost 8 bases, and 8 bases had no gene match. Germline-derived CDR1 and CDR2 are LNHDA and SQIVND (reference sequence). The chain links TRBV19 to TRBJ2-1; 11 bases fit TRBD2. Sequenced sample: peripheral blood. The sequence derives from a human donor in a cohort sampled during active COVID-19. The CDR3 DNA sequence: TGTGCCAGTGTAGCGGGAGGGCTTCCAGATGAGCAGTTCTTC. Its protein is CASVAGGLPDEQFF. Based on the CDR3 plus reference TRBV19 and TRBJ2-1, the full variable domain is DGGITQSPKYLFRKEGQNVTLSCEQNLNHDAMYWYRQDPGQGLRLIYYSQIVNDFQKGDIAEGYSVSREKKESFPLTVTSAQKNPTAFYLCASVAGGLPDEQFFGPGTRLTVL.